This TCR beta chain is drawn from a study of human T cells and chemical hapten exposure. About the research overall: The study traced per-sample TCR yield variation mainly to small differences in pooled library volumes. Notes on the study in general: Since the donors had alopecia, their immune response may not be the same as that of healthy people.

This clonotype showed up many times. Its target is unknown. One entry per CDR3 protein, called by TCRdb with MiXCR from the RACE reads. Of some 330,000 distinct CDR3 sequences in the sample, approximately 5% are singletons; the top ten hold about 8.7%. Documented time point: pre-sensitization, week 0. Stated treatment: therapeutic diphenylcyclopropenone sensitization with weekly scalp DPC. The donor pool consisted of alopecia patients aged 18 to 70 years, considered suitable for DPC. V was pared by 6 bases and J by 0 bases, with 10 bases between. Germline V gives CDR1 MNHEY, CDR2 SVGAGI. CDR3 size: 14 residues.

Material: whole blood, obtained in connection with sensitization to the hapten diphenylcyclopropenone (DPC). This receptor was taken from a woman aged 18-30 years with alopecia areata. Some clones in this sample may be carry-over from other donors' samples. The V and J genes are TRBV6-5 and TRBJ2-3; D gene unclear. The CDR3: CASRDGYSTDTQYF. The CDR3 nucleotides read TGTGCCAGCAGGGACGGTTATAGCACAGATACGCAGTATTTT.